This T cell receptor beta chain was identified in a study of CD8+ T cells in alopecia areata. Study in general: Oral tofacitinib (5 to 10 mg twice daily) was administered to treated patients. General study results and limits: Lesional tissue from the scalp (especially in alopecia totalis/universalis) showed higher clonality than normal scalp. Among the top 100, expanded CD8+ clones were significantly decreased by tofacitinib, as was scalp clonality. A great number of expanded lesional clones endured in scalp and blood during tofacitinib.

cDNA serving as the sequencing template came from extracted, reverse transcribed RNA. Here immunoSEQ multiplex PCR was the method, and the copy in TCRdb shows in-frame clones only, minus some. This table holds about 210,000 clones, approximately 40% found once. This clone has only a few counts. Its antigen is unknown. Treatment in this sample: oral pan-JAK inhibitor, 5-10 mg twice daily. Trimming took 2 bases from V and 6 from J; bases not matched to a gene: 11. In germline, CDR1 is SQVTM, CDR2 ANQGSEA. CDR3 length: 16 residues. The source was CD4+ T cells sorted from blood, collected at approximately week 36, from a patient treated with tofacitinib. This receptor was taken from a human donor with alopecia areata. The rearrangement joins TRBV29-1 to TRBJ2-1, with 9 bases lining up with TRBD2. CDR3 nucleotides: TGCAGCGTTGAAAGGTTAGCGGGAGTAGAACGCAATGAGCAGTTCTTC. Protein product: CSVERLAGVERNEQFF.